The sequence of this TCR beta chain was determined in a study of patients and donors after allogeneic stem cell transplantation. TCRdb recomputed calls from the RT-PCR reads with MiXCR, one row per CDR3 protein. Here the sample spans over 350,000 distinct CDR3 sequences, under 20% being singletons. The CDR3 is 12 residues long. In germline, CDR1 is MNHEY, CDR2 SMNVEV (reference sequence). Trimming removed 5 bases at V and 9 bases at J, with 8 bases between. This clonotype was counted a few times. Sequenced: blood, either unsorted or a sorted T cell fraction (not recorded which). This chain links TRBV27 with TRBJ1-6, with D perhaps TRBD1 (6 bases). This TCR derives from a human donor who was either an allogeneic HSCT recipient or a stem cell or donor lymphocyte infusion donor (not recorded which). It is not recorded whose cells these are; they may come from a transplant donor. The CDR3 reads CASSTRGSPLHF. The CDR3 coding sequence is TGTGCCAGCAGTACCAGGGGTTCACCCCTCCACTTT.